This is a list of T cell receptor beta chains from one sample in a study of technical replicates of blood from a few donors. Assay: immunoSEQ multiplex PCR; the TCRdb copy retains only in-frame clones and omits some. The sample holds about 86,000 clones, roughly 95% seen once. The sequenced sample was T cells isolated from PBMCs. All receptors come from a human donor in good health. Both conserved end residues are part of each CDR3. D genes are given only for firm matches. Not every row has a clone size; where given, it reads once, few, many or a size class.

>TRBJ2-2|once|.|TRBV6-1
TGTGCCAGCAGTGAAAGGGGGGGGTTAAACACCGGGGAGCTGTTTTTT
CASSERGGLNTGELFF
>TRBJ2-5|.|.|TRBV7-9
TGTGCCAGCAGCTTAGCCGGGTACGACCAAGAGACCCAGTACTTC
CASSLAGYDQETQYF
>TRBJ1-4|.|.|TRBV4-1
TGCGCCAGCAGCCAAGGCGGGTTCGACGAAAAACTGTTTTTT
CASSQGGFDEKLFF
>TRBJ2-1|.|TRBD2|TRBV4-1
TGCGCCAGCAGCCCGGGACTAGCAGGCAATGAGCAGTTCTTC
CASSPGLAGNEQFF
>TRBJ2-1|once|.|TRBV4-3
TGCGCCAGCAGCCAAGTAGCCAGCGGGCCTTCCTACAATGAGCAGTTCTTC
CASSQVASGPSYNEQFF
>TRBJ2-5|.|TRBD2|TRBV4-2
TGTGCCAGCAGCCAAGATCCGACTAGCCTCTCCCAGGAGACCCAGTACTTC
CASSQDPTSLSQETQYF
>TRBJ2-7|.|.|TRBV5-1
TGCGCCAGCAGCTTGGTGGGGCCCTACGAGCAGTACTTC
CASSLVGPYEQYF
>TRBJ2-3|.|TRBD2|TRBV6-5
TGTGCCAGCAGACTAGCGGCCACAGATACGCAGTATTTT
CASRLAATDTQYF
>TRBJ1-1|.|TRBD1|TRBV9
TGTGCCAGCAGCAGACAGGGGGGGTATACTGAAGCTTTCTTT
CASSRQGGYTEAFF
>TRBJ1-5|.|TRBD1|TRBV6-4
TGTGCCAGCAGGGACTCACAGGGGTCCCAGATCTGCAATCAGCCCCAGCATTTT
CASRDSQGSQICNQPQHF
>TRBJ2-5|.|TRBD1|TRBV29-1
TGCAGCGTGTTGATTTCAGGGAGCCGGGACAGGGTACACTTC
CSVLISGSRDRVHF
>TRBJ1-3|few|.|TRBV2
TGTGCCAGCAGTGAAAGGGAGGCGCCGGGAAACACCATATATTTT
CASSEREAPGNTIYF
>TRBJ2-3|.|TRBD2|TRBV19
TGTGCCAGTAGAAGACTAGCGGGAGAGTCAGATACGCAGTATTTT
CASRRLAGESDTQYF
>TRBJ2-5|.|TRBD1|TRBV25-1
TGTGCCAGCAGTTCGAGGACAGGGGTTGAGACCCAGTACTTC
CASSSRTGVETQYF
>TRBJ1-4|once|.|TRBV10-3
TGTGCCACTCGACAGGAGCTTAATGAAAAACTGTTTTTT
CATRQELNEKLFF
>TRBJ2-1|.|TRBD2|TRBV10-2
TGCGCCAGCAGTCCCCAAGCCGGAGGGAGGAGCGGGAGGGCCAATGAGCAGTTCTTC
CASSPQAGGRSGRANEQFF
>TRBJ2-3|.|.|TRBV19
TGTGCCAGTAGTATCCTGGGCTTTTCTAGCACAGATACGCAGTATTTT
CASSILGFSSTDTQYF
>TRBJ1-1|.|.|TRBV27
TGTGCCAGCAGTTTCCAGGCTCGGAACACTGAAGCTTTCTTT
CASSFQARNTEAFF
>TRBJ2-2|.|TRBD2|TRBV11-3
TGTGCCAGCAGCTTAGCACTAGCGGGAGGGGCCGGGGAGCTGTTTTTT
CASSLALAGGAGELFF
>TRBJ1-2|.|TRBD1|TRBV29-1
TGCAGCCTAAAAGACAGGGACGGCTACACCTTC
CSLKDRDGYTF
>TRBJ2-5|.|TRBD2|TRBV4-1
TGCGCCAGCAGCCAAGGCCGGCGGGAGGTAGAGACCCAGTACTTC
CASSQGRREVETQYF
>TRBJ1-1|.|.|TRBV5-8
TGTGCCAGCAGCCCCTCAAGAGGACACATTGAAGCTTTCTTT
CASSPSRGHIEAFF
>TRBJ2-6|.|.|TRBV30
TGTGCCTGGAGTGTACCTGTGGCGGCCTCTTACTCTGGGGCCAACGTCCTGACTTTC
CAWSVPVAASYSGANVLTF
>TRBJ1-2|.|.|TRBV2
TGTGCCAGCAGTGAAGCGCTAGGCGATTACTATGGCTACACCTTC
CASSEALGDYYGYTF
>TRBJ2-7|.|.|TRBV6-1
TGTGCCAGCAGCCCCCCGGGAGCGCGATACGAGCAGTACTTC
CASSPPGARYEQYF
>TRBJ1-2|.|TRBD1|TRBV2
TGTGCCAGCAGTGGGCCCCGATATGACAGGGTACAAGATGGCTACACCTTC
CASSGPRYDRVQDGYTF
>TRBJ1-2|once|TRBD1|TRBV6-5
TGTGCCAGCAGGGGGACAGAGCCCTATGGCTACACCTTC
CASRGTEPYGYTF
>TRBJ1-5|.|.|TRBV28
TGTGCCAGCAGCCCTCGGGGGTATAAGGGTCAGCCCCAGCATTTT
CASSPRGYKGQPQHF
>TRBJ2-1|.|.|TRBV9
TGTGCCAGCAGCGTAGGAGAGGATGAGCAGTTCTTC
CASSVGEDEQFF
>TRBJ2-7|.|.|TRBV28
TGTGCCAGCAGTTCCGGGACTGCTTTTTCCTACGAGCAGTACTTC
CASSSGTAFSYEQYF
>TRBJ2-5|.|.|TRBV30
TGTGCCTCCATGGGACTCCCCAGAGAGACCCAGTACTTC
CASMGLPRETQYF
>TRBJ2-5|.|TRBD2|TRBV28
TGTGCCAGCAGTTTACCGGGAGGCGAGGAGACCCAGTACTTC
CASSLPGGEETQYF
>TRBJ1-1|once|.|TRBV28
TGTGCCAGCAGTTGGGGGCTAGGGGCTGGGTCTGAAGCTTTCTTT
CASSWGLGAGSEAFF
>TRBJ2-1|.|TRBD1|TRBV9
TGTGCCAGCAGCTCCTGGGCCGGGACAGGGGGCAATGAGCAGTTCTTC
CASSSWAGTGGNEQFF
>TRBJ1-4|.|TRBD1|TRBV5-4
TGTGCCAGCAGCTCCGGGACAGGGGACCAAAAACTGTTTTTT
CASSSGTGDQKLFF
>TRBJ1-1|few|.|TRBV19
TGTGCCAGCAACCGAGTAAGCCGGGACACTGAAGCTTTCTTT
CASNRVSRDTEAFF
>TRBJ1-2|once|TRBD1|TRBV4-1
TGCGCCAGCAGCCAAGAAATTCGGGACAGGGGGTATGGCTACACCTTC
CASSQEIRDRGYGYTF
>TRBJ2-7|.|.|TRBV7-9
TGTGCCAGCAGCCCGATGGGGGCGTACGAGCAGTACTTC
CASSPMGAYEQYF